The clone carrying this T cell receptor beta chain was picked up many times. What it binds is not known. The data derive from a study of T-cell reconstitution after alpha-beta-depleted transplantation in children. Study-level findings and limits: T-cell counts and diversity at one year following transplant were attributed mainly to newly produced T cells. Expanded clones from the graft, numbering several hundred, reportedly supplied alpha-beta T cells about two months after transplant. Surviving recipient T cells and thymic progenitors accounted for the high day-60 TCRbeta diversity observed in some patients.

Germline V gives CDR1 MNHNS, CDR2 SASEGT. V trimming: 2 bases; J trimming: 0 bases; junction bases outside the gene matches: 5. The CDR3 extends over 16 amino acids. Unique molecular identifiers were used in preparing the TCRbeta library. TCRdb analysed the PCR reads with MiXCR anew, one entry per CDR3 protein. The data hold about 190,000 distinct CDR3 sequences, with around 10% observed a single time. The clonotype originates from a boy younger than 10 with acute myeloid leukemia, due to receive a stem cell transplant. This chain joins TRBV6-1 and TRBJ1-1; 8 nucleotides agree with TRBD1. The material was PBMCs, obtained before TCRalphabeta/CD19-depleted stem cell transplant. The CDR3 is CASSELTGDLNTEAFF. Here the CDR3 DNA reads TGTGCCAGCAGTGAATTGACAGGGGACCTGAACACTGAAGCTTTCTTT.